Reported below is one T cell receptor (beta chain). Its matching antigen is unknown. These data are taken from a study of TIL therapy for anti-PD-1-resistant metastatic lung cancer. Study-wide context: Half of patients were current or former smokers. Study outcomes and limitations: The cohort had more treatment-naive, never-smoker and oncogene-addicted patients than typical.

The libraries were made with immunoSEQ v3. Sequencing depth was 1.9 million or so read pairs for survey level, roughly 4.5-6 million for deep. TCRdb's copy holds only in-frame clones and misses some; the assay was immunoSEQ multiplex PCR. The data hold just over 45,000 clones, with 65% to 80% observed a single time. V gave up 1 base and J gave up 5 bases; unmatched junction bases: 14. The CDR3 spans 18 residues. CDR1 and CDR2 from the germline V gene are MDHEN and SYDVKM. Time point noted: pre-treatment sample, taken before nivolumab and TIL therapy. Patients were adults with stage 4 NSCLC. This receptor was taken from a man aged 65-85 years with non-small cell lung cancer. The chain joins TRBV28 to TRBJ2-1; 7 bases match TRBD2. Here the sequenced sample was blood, taken at baseline. The CDR3 sequence is CASSLLRLADNDNNEQFF. The CDR3 DNA reads TGTGCCAGCAGTTTATTAAGGCTAGCGGATAACGATAACAATGAGCAGTTCTTC.